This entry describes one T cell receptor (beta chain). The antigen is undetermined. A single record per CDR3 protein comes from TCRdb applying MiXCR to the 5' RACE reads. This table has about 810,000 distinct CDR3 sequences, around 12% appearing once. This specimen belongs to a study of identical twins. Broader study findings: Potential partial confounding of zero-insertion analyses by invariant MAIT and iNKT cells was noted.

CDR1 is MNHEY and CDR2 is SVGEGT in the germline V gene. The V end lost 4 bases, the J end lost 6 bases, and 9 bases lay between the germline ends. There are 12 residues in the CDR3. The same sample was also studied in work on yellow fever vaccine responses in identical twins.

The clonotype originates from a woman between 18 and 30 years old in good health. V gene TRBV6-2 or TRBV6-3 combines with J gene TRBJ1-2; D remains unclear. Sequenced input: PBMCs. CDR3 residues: CASSWGGDGYTF. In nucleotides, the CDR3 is TGTGCCAGCAGTTGGGGAGGTGATGGCTACACCTTC.